The 18 T cell receptor beta chains given below trace back to one sample, sequenced in a study of blood T cell repertoires in COVID-19. The protocol was immunoSEQ multiplex PCR, while the TCRdb copy is restricted to in-frame clones and leaves out a portion. This table has roughly 450,000 clones, about nine tenths appearing once. Sample: PBMCs or T cells enriched from blood (not recorded which). These receptors were obtained from a man in his late teens or twenties who had recovered from COVID-19.

This clone was observed once. The rearrangement links TRBV3-1 (or the pseudogene TRBV3-2) to TRBJ2-5, with D possibly matching TRBD2 (6 bases). The V end was cut by 1 base, the J end by 0 bases, with 12 bases between. CDR1 and CDR2 from the germline V gene are LGHDT and YNNKEL (reference sequence). The CDR3 totals 16 residues. CDR3 nucleotides: TGTGCCAGCAGCCAAGCGACGGGGAGGTACCAAGAGACCCAGTACTTC. It translates to CASSQATGRYQETQYF.

The chain couples TRBV7-9 to TRBJ1-1, with 10 bases aligning to TRBD1. The V and J ends lost 7 bases and 1 base, in that order; junction bases with no gene match: 9. The CDR3 has 16 residues. Per germline, CDR1 SEHNR and CDR2 FQNEAQ (reference sequence). In DNA form, the CDR3 reads TGTGCCAGCACCGAAGGACAGGGGGGCAGGAACACTGAAGCTTTCTTT. Its translation is CASTEGQGGRNTEAFF.

This rearrangement joins TRBV5-1 to TRBJ1-2; D not resolved. Trimming cost V 0 bases and J 0 bases, with 6 bases left between them. There are 14 residues in the CDR3. Germline CDR1 reads SGHRS; CDR2 reads YFSETQ. The CDR3 protein is CASSLEQPNYGYTF. The CDR3 region has the DNA TGCGCCAGCAGCTTGGAACAGCCTAACTATGGCTACACCTTC.

The V gene is TRBV7-9, the J gene TRBJ1-6, with D possibly matching TRBD1 (6 bases). Germline V gene data show CDR1 as SEHNR and CDR2 as FQNEAQ (reference sequence). The CDR3 totals 15 residues. The ends were cut back, 5 bases at V and 14 bases at J, with 22 bases in the middle. CDR3 sequence reads: CASSRLDSPIGTLHF. The CDR3 DNA sequence: TGTGCCAGCAGCCGCTTGGACAGCCCTATAGGTACCCTCCACTTT.

V and J are TRBV11-2 and TRBJ1-5, with 8 bases that match TRBD1. Germline CDR1 SGHAT, CDR2 FQNNGV. The V and J ends lost 7 bases and 9 bases, in that order; junction bases with no gene match: 8. CDR3 length: 13 residues. The CDR3 protein is CASTKRTGLPQHF. The CDR3 DNA is TGTGCCAGCACCAAACGGACAGGGCTGCCCCAGCATTTT.

The chain uses TRBV20-1 and TRBJ1-2, with D possibly being TRBD1 (6 bases). The CDR3 has 11 residues. The germline V and J ends were trimmed by 0 bases and 14 bases, with 13 bases remaining between them. Germline V gene sequence: CDR1 DFQATT, CDR2 SNEGSKA (reference sequence). DNA of the CDR3: TGCAGTGCTAGAGATGGGACAAGTCGTACCTTC. Its translation: CSARDGTSRTF.

This clone was observed a single time. The J gene is TRBJ1-1, the V gene TRBV7-9; 8 bases agree with TRBD1. CDR1 and CDR2 from the germline V gene are SEHNR and FQNEAQ (reference sequence). There are 13 residues in the CDR3. After removal of 5 bases from V and 5 bases from J, the junction contained 4 bases not matched to a gene. The DNA of the CDR3 is TGTGCCAGCAGCCATGACAGGGGAACTGAAGCTTTCTTT. Translating gives CASSHDRGTEAFF.

The CDR3 coding sequence is TGTGCCAGCAGTCAACAGGGTTATCAGCCCCAGCATTTT. Translated, it gives CASSQQGYQPQHF. The chain has TRBV6-5 and TRBJ1-5; D might be TRBD1 (6 bases). The CDR3 loop spans 13 amino acids. Germline assignment: CDR1 MNHEY and CDR2 SVGAGI. Trimming stripped 5 bases from V and 5 bases from J, with 10 bases between.

The chain is built from TRBV6-1 and TRBJ2-1; TRBD2 aligns across 11 bases. The V gene's germline CDR1 is MNHNS and CDR2 SASEGT. The CDR3 runs to 14 residues. Losses at the gene ends were 2 bases for V and 6 bases for J; bases not matched to a gene: 0. CDR3 sequence reads: CASSELAGGNEQFF. CDR3 coding DNA: TGTGCCAGCAGTGAACTAGCGGGAGGCAATGAGCAGTTCTTC.

The CDR3 loop reads CASSLMAGGRGELFF. In DNA, the CDR3 is TGTGCCAGCAGCCTCATGGCGGGGGGCCGTGGGGAGCTGTTTTTT. J is TRBJ2-2 and V is TRBV7-2, with 8 bases aligning to TRBD2. V dropped 5 bases and J dropped 8; count of bases not matched to a gene: 10. The CDR3 covers 15 residues. The V gene's germline CDR1 is SGHTA and CDR2 FQGNSA.

This clone came up a few times. This sequence joins TRBV4-1 and TRBJ1-1; no definite D call. V dropped 0 bases and J dropped 1 base, with 15 bases sitting between them. The germline V gene encodes CDR1 MGHRA and CDR2 YSYEKL. This CDR3 spans 17 amino acids. The CDR3 coding sequence is TGCGCCAGCAGCCAAGATTCGTTTGGAGGAGAGAACACTGAAGCTTTCTTT. It yields the protein CASSQDSFGGENTEAFF.

The chain carries TRBV27 and TRBJ2-3, with 10 bases aligning to TRBD2. V lost 3 bases, J lost 4 bases, and 1 base stayed unmatched. The germline gives CDR1 MNHEY, CDR2 SMNVEV (reference sequence). The CDR3 has 14 amino acids. The CDR3 loop reads CASSLLAGADTQYF. The CDR3 bases are TGTGCCAGCAGTTTGCTAGCGGGGGCAGATACGCAGTATTTT.

V usage is TRBV7-6 and J usage is TRBJ2-7; 7 nucleotides agree with TRBD1. Germline values: CDR1 SGHVS, CDR2 FNYEAQ. J lost 5 bases, V lost 5 bases, and 6 bases had no gene match. CDR3 size: 13 residues. The CDR3 region has the DNA TGTGCCAGCAGCGCCGACAGGGCCAACGAGCAGTACTTC. Translating gives CASSADRANEQYF.

The rearrangement uses TRBV29-1 and TRBJ1-1, with D tentatively TRBD1 (6 bases). This CDR3 is built from 13 residues. V gave up 5 bases and J gave up 1 base, with 11 bases separating them. CDR1 is SQVTM, CDR2 ANQGSEA, per germline. Here the CDR3 DNA reads TGCAGCGTTTTTGGGGGCGGGAACACTGAAGCTTTCTTT. Translation gives CSVFGGGNTEAFF.

The rearrangement links TRBV21-1 to TRBJ1-2. TRBV21-1 is shown as a pseudogene. The CDR3 spans 14 residues. The CDR3 coding sequence is TGTGCCAGCAGCAATTGGGGGGGAAACTATGGCTACACCTTC. This encodes CASSNWGGNYGYTF.

The chain employs TRBV2 and TRBJ2-3; weak D call: TRBD1 (6 bases). This CDR3 contains 16 residues. Trimming removed 7 bases at V and 6 bases at J, with 23 bases between. Germline CDR1 is SNHLY and CDR2 is FYNNEI. The CDR3 spells CASIGQLGTKVDTQYF. CDR3 DNA sequence: TGTGCCAGCATCGGACAGCTCGGAACGAAAGTCGATACGCAGTATTTT.

The chain has TRBV3-1 (or the pseudogene TRBV3-2) and TRBJ2-1; possible D gene TRBD2, 5 bases. CDR3 size: 16 residues. From germline, CDR1 is LGHDT and CDR2 YNNKEL (reference sequence). V lost 4 bases to trimming and J lost 7 bases, with 20 bases between them. CDR3 DNA sequence: TGTGCCAGCAGCCGAGAAGTATCGAGGGTGGGTAATGAGCAGTTCTTC. Its protein product is CASSREVSRVGNEQFF.

The chain employs TRBV15 and TRBJ1-4; 8 positions match TRBD1. CDR3 size: 19 residues. Germline CDR1 LNHNV, CDR2 YYDKDF (reference sequence). J was trimmed by 3 bases and V by 3 bases; bases with no gene match: 15. The CDR3 bases are TGTGCCACCAGCAGGAACTTAACCCATAGGACAGGGTCTAATGAAAAACTGTTTTTT. It codes for CATSRNLTHRTGSNEKLFF. The full variable domain, its missing parts supplied by reference TRBV15 and TRBJ1-4, is DAMVIQNPRYQVTQFGKPVTLSCSQTLNHNVMYWYQQKSSQAPKLLFHYYDKDFNNEADTPDNFQSRRPNTSFCFLDIRSPGLGDTAMYLCATSRNLTHRTGSNEKLFFGSGTQLSVL.